This is a list of T cell receptor beta chains from one sample in a study of PD-L1 blockade in urothelial cancer. The data were produced by immunoSEQ multiplex PCR, yet TCRdb's version contains in-frame clones alone and is incomplete. The top ten clones hold about 1.5% of a sample with around 24,000 clones, about four fifths of them seen once. The material sequenced was PBMCs, taken around atezolizumab (anti-PD-L1) treatment. The receptors here all came from a man between 65 and 85 years old with urothelial cancer. Each CDR3 is given with its conserved first and last residue. The D gene is left open where the match is weak. Only some rows state a clone size, as once, few, many or a class for expanded clones.

15 | - | TRBJ1-2 | TRBV4-1 | TRBD1 | TGCGCCAGCAGTGGACTCCCCAGGGGGCTGGGTGGCTACACCTTC | CASSGLPRGLGGYTF
13 | - | TRBJ1-2 | TRBV19 | - | TGTGCCAGTAGTAGCCAGAGGAACTATGGCTACACCTTC | CASSSQRNYGYTF
13 | few | TRBJ1-1 | TRBV5-1 | - | TGCGCCAGCAGAAGACAGGCGAACACTGAAGCTTTCTTT | CASRRQANTEAFF
16 | - | TRBJ1-5 | TRBV19 | - | TGTGCCAGTAGTATCGGCGGGGGAATGGGGAGTCAGCCCCAGCATTTT | CASSIGGGMGSQPQHF
15 | - | TRBJ1-2 | TRBV10-3 | - | TGTGCCATCAGCCCGCTAAAAAGTTACCAGGGCGGCTACACCTTC | CAISPLKSYQGGYTF
17 | - | TRBJ1-5 | TRBV5-8 | - | TGTGCCAGCAGCGGGAGGGTGGGGTTCGATAGCAATCAGCCCCAGCATTTT | CASSGRVGFDSNQPQHF
16 | once | TRBJ2-1 | TRBV29-1 | TRBD1 | TGCAGCGTTGATGGTAAAGGACAGGGTTTTTACAATGAGCAGTTCTTC | CSVDGKGQGFYNEQFF
15 | - | TRBJ1-1 | TRBV7-9 | - | TGTGCCAGCAGCCTGGGGCAGGGCGATAAAACTGAAGCTTTCTTT | CASSLGQGDKTEAFF
14 | - | TRBJ2-7 | TRBV7-2 | - | TGTGCCAGCAGCTTAGCGGAGGGCTCCTACGAGCAGTACTTC | CASSLAEGSYEQYF
14 | - | TRBJ2-7 | TRBV7-2 | - | TGTGCCAGCAGCCCCACACCTCAGGCCAACGAGCAGTACTTC | CASSPTPQANEQYF
18 | - | TRBJ2-1 | TRBV19 | TRBD2 | TGTGCCAGTAGTATAGATCCAGTAGGGCGGGAGGGTTACAATGAGCAGTTCTTC | CASSIDPVGREGYNEQFF
15 | few | TRBJ1-1 | TRBV4-3 | - | TGCGCCAGCAGCCAAAGAGGGGGTGGGGGCCCTGAAGCTTTCTTT | CASSQRGGGGPEAFF
16 | - | TRBJ2-3 | TRBV5-6 | TRBD2 | TGTGCCAGCAGCCGGAGGACTAGCGCCAGCACAGATACGCAGTATTTT | CASSRRTSASTDTQYF
13 | once | TRBJ1-1 | TRBV30 | - | TGTGCCTGGGACCGGGGTGAGGACACTGAAGCTTTCTTT | CAWDRGEDTEAFF
15 | once | TRBJ1-1 | TRBV19 | - | TGTGCCAGTAGTTATACAGGACCTATGAACACTGAAGCTTTCTTT | CASSYTGPMNTEAFF
13 | few | TRBJ2-2 | TRBV29-1 | - | TGCAGCGTTGACAGTGCGAACACCGGGGAGCTGTTTTTT | CSVDSANTGELFF
16 | few | TRBJ2-1 | TRBV5-6 | - | TGTGCCAGCAGCTTGAAAGTTTCCAGCTCCTACAATGAGCAGTTCTTC | CASSLKVSSSYNEQFF
12 | - | TRBJ1-2 | TRBV7-3 | - | TGTGCCAGCAGCTTACAACAATATGGCTACACCTTC | CASSLQQYGYTF
13 | - | TRBJ2-7 | TRBV5-1 | - | TGCGCCAGCAGCTTGGAGGACAGCTACGAGCAGTACTTC | CASSLEDSYEQYF
15 | - | TRBJ2-1 | TRBV6-7 | - | TGTGCCAGCAGTTACTCCGGACAGCCTTTAGATGAGCAGTTCTTC | CASSYSGQPLDEQFF
14 | - | TRBJ2-5 | TRBV9 | - | TGTGCCAGCAGCGTAGCGGGAGAACGAGAGACCCAGTACTTC | CASSVAGERETQYF
14 | - | TRBJ1-1 | TRBV2 | TRBD1 | TGTGCCGGGAAGGACAGGACCACTAACACTGAAGCTTTCTTT | CAGKDRTTNTEAFF
18 | - | TRBJ2-2 | TRBV7-8 | TRBD2 | TGTGCCAGCAGCTTCGGACTAGCGGGAGCAGGGAACACCGGGGAGCTGTTTTTT | CASSFGLAGAGNTGELFF
18 | - | TRBJ2-3 | TRBV18 | - | TGTGCCAGCTCACCACCGGGCGGGTTATCAGTGGGATCAGATACGCAGTATTTT | CASSPPGGLSVGSDTQYF
14 | - | TRBJ1-1 | TRBV7-2 | - | TGTGCCAGCAGCTCGTGGACAGCCAACACTGAAGCTTTCTTT | CASSSWTANTEAFF
15 | - | TRBJ1-2 | TRBV11-2 | - | TGTGCCAGCAGCTTACGAACAGGAGATAACTATGGCTACACCTTC | CASSLRTGDNYGYTF
12 | - | TRBJ2-1 | TRBV10-1 | - | TGCGCCAGCAGGGCCCCTGGAGGTGAGCAGTTCTTC | CASRAPGGEQFF
15 | - | TRBJ2-7 | TRBV29-1 | TRBD2 | TGCAGCGTTGAAGTGGGGCTAGCGGGATTATACGAGCAGTACTTC | CSVEVGLAGLYEQYF
14 | - | TRBJ2-1 | TRBV4-3 | - | TGCGCCAGCAGTCAGGAGGACAGCGACAATGAGCAGTTCTTC | CASSQEDSDNEQFF
17 | - | TRBJ1-2 | TRBV5-1 | TRBD1 | TGCGCCAGCAGCTTGGGTTCCCCGGGACAGGCCGATCATGGCTACACCTTC | CASSLGSPGQADHGYTF
14 | - | TRBJ2-1 | TRBV9 | - | TGTGCCAGTTCCTTAGGGGTGGGCTCAGGTGAGCAGTTCTTC | CASSLGVGSGEQFF
15 | - | TRBJ1-5 | TRBV10-3 | - | TGTGCCATCAGTGCTTCCTCCGATGAGGGTCAGCCCCAGCATTTT | CAISASSDEGQPQHF
15 | - | TRBJ2-2 | TRBV30 | TRBD1 | TGTGCCTGGGGGGACAGGGGGCTTCAGACCGGGGAGCTGTTTTTT | CAWGDRGLQTGELFF
13 | - | TRBJ2-7 | TRBV7-8 | TRBD2 | TGTGCCAGCACTAGCGGGAGTACCTACGAGCAGTACTTC | CASTSGSTYEQYF
17 | - | TRBJ2-2 | TRBV19 | - | TGTGCCAGTAGTATACAACAAATCACAGCCCGATCTGGGGAGCTGTTTTTT | CASSIQQITARSGELFF
15 | few | TRBJ2-1 | TRBV6-4 | TRBD2 | TGTGCCAGCAGTGACAGAGCGGGAGGAAGCAATGAGCAGTTCTTC | CASSDRAGGSNEQFF
14 | - | TRBJ2-7 | TRBV6-1 | TRBD2 | TGTGCCAGCAGTCCCCGCGGGGGGGGCTACGAGCAGTACTTC | CASSPRGGGYEQYF
13 | - | TRBJ2-5 | TRBV7-2 | - | TGTGCCAGCAGCAAGGACAGTGAAGAGACCCAGTACTTC | CASSKDSEETQYF
15 | - | TRBJ1-3 | TRBV5-4 | - | TGTGCCAGCAGCTTGGATCGGTACTCTGGAAACACCATATATTTT | CASSLDRYSGNTIYF
16 | - | TRBJ1-4 | TRBV5-8 | TRBD1 | TGTGCCAGCAGCTGGGACAGGGGAGCAACTAATGAAAAACTGTTTTTT | CASSWDRGATNEKLFF
15 | - | TRBJ1-1 | TRBV5-5 | - | TGTGCCAGCAGCTTTGACCCAGGGAGGGCCACTGAAGCTTTCTTT | CASSFDPGRATEAFF
10 | - | TRBJ2-2 | TRBV7-4 | - | TGTGCCAGCAGCCCGGGGGAGCTGTTTTTT | CASSPGELFF